Presented here are 10 T cell receptor beta chains from one specimen sequenced in a study of blood T cells in healthy people across ages. Together with a sample-barcoded 5' primer, a J-beta primer mix was included in a second PCR lasting 7 to 11 cycles. TCRdb used MiXCR to reprocess the 5' RACE reads, holding one entry per CDR3 protein. The sample has about 800,000 distinct CDR3 sequences, around a quarter seen once; the top ten hold roughly 3.8%. These data were also filed under a second study, of T cells of mothers and their children.

Material for sequencing was blood. The source is a boy under 18 in good health.

This clonotype was counted ten times or more. The chain is built from TRBV5-6 and TRBJ1-1; a possible D gene is TRBD1 (5 bases). The CDR3 sequence is 15 residues long. The V end was cut by 2 bases, the J end by 0 bases, with 11 bases between. Per the germline V gene, CDR1 is SGHDT and CDR2 is YYEEEE. This CDR3 reads CASSFGSGLNTEAFF. CDR3 in DNA: TGTGCCAGCAGCTTCGGTTCAGGGCTGAACACTGAAGCTTTCTTT.

The chain recombines TRBV30 with TRBJ2-7; possibly TRBD2 for D (5 bases). This CDR3 is 11 amino acids long. The V end was cut by 3 bases, the J end by 3 bases, with 6 bases between. Germline V lookup: CDR1 GTSNPN, CDR2 SVGIG (reference sequence). In DNA form, the CDR3 reads TGTGCCTGGAGCGGGAACTACGAGCAGTACTTC. It is translated as CAWSGNYEQYF.

This clonotype came up a few times. The rearrangement links TRBV20-1 to TRBJ1-2, with 7 bases fitting TRBD1. This CDR3 comprises 17 residues. J was trimmed by 8 bases and V by 3 bases; bases with no gene match: 21. Per the germline V gene, CDR1 is DFQATT and CDR2 is SNEGSKA (reference sequence). The CDR3 protein is CSARSLGGQPYFRGYTF. The CDR3 DNA follows: TGCAGTGCTAGGAGTCTGGGGGGACAGCCTTATTTTAGGGGCTACACCTTC.

V usage is TRBV5-1 and J usage is TRBJ2-1; 10 bases agree with TRBD2. With V trimmed by 4 bases and J by 0 bases, 16 bases remained unmatched. In germline, CDR1 is SGHRS, CDR2 YFSETQ. The CDR3 is 20 residues long. CDR3 in DNA: TGCGCCAGCAGCCCTCCCGGGGGACTAGCGAGACTCAGCTCCTACAATGAGCAGTTCTTC. It codes for CASSPPGGLARLSSYNEQFF.

Details on this clonotype: The junction departs from the called germline gene at one end, perhaps through a read error. The chain has TRBV12-3 or TRBV12-4 and TRBJ1-6; 8 bases align to TRBD1. The CDR3 runs 18 residues. The CDR3 sequence: CASSPGQALGFSNSPLHF. The CDR3 DNA reads as TGTGCCAGCAGTCCGGGACAGGCGCTAGGTTTTTCAAATTCACCCCTTCACTTT.

The chain combines TRBV30 with TRBJ1-4; no clear D. Germline CDR1 GTSNPN, CDR2 SVGIG (reference sequence). This CDR3 is 15 amino acids long. Trimming removed 3 bases at V and 0 bases at J, with 11 bases between. The CDR3 DNA follows: TGTGCCTGGAGCCAGACGGATACAACTAATGAAAAACTGTTTTTT. Protein sequence: CAWSQTDTTNEKLFF.

The rearrangement joins TRBV5-1 to TRBJ2-7, with 7 bases identical to TRBD1. The V gene end was trimmed by 4 bases and the J gene end by 0 bases; junction bases not matched to a gene: 7. The germline CDR1 and CDR2 sequences are SGHRS and YFSETQ. This CDR3 is built from 15 residues. The CDR3: CASSLRDSFSYEQYF. The DNA for the CDR3 is TGCGCCAGCAGCCTCCGGGACAGTTTCTCCTACGAGCAGTACTTC.

This clonotype appeared a few times. The chain combines TRBV7-9 with TRBJ2-5; 10 nucleotides agree with TRBD1. The V segment lost 4 bases and the J segment 5 bases; nucleotides outside the gene matches: 4. The germline V gene encodes CDR1 SEHNR and CDR2 FQNEAQ (reference sequence). CDR3 length: 14 residues. Here the CDR3 DNA reads TGTGCCAGCAGCTCGGGACAGGGGATGGAGACCCAGTACTTC. Protein sequence: CASSSGQGMETQYF.

This clonotype was detected ten times or more. The V gene is TRBV4-3, the J gene TRBJ2-7, with D maybe TRBD2 (6 bases). From germline, CDR1 is LGHNA and CDR2 YSLEER. The ends were cut back, 0 bases at V and 0 bases at J, with 9 bases in the middle. This CDR3 is 15 amino acids long. The CDR3 region has the DNA TGCGCCAGCAGCCAAGATCGGGACTTCTCCTACGAGCAGTACTTC. This translates into CASSQDRDFSYEQYF.

This rearrangement joins TRBV7-2 to TRBJ1-1; weak D call: TRBD1 (5 bases). Between the trimmed V and J ends, which lost 5 bases and 1 base, there was a span of 11 bases. Germline-derived CDR1 and CDR2 are SGHTA and FQGNSA. The CDR3 has 14 amino acids. The CDR3: CASSRGRANTEAFF. CDR3 nucleotides: TGTGCCAGCAGCCGGGGACGGGCGAACACTGAAGCTTTCTTT.